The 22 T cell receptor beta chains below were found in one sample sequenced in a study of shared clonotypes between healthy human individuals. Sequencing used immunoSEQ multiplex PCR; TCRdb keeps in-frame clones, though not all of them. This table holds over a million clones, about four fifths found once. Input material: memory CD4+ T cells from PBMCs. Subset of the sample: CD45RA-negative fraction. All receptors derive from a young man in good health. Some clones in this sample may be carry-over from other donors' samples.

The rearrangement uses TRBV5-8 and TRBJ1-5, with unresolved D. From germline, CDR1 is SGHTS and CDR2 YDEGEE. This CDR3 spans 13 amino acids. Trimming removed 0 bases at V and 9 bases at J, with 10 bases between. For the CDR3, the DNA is TGTGCCAGCAGCTTGGGACAAGGTCTGCCCCAGCATTTT. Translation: CASSLGQGLPQHF.

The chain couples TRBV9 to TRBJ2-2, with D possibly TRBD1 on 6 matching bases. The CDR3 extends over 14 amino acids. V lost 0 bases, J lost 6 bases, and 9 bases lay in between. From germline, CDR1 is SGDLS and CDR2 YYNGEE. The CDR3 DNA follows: TGTGCCAGCAGCGTAGGGACAGTTCCCGGGGAGCTGTTTTTT. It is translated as CASSVGTVPGELFF.

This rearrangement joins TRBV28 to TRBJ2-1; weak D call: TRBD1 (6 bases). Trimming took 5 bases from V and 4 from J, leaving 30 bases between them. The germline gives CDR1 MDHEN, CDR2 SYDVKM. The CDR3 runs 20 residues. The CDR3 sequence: CASSTPTGRRGQGFYNEQFF. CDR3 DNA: TGTGCCAGCAGTACTCCTACCGGACGCAGGGGCCAGGGGTTTTACAATGAGCAGTTCTTC.

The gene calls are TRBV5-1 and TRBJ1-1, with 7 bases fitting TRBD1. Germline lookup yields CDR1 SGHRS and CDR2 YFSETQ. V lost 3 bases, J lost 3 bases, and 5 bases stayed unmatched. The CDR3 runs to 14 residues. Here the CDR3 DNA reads TGCGCCAGCAGCTGGGGACAGCAGGACACTGAAGCTTTCTTT. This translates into CASSWGQQDTEAFF.

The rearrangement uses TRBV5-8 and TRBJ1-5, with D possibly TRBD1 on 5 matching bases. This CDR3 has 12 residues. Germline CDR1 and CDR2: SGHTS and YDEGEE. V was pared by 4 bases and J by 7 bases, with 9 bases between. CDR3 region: CASSVRAQPQHF. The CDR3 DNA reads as TGTGCCAGCAGCGTCAGGGCCCAGCCCCAGCATTTT.

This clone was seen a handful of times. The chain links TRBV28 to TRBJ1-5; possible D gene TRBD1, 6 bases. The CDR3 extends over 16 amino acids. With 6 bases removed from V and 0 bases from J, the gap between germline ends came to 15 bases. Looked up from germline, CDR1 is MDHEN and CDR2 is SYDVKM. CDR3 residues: CASSRTAGFSNQPQHF. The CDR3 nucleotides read TGTGCCAGCAGCCGGACAGCCGGTTTTAGCAATCAGCCCCAGCATTTT.

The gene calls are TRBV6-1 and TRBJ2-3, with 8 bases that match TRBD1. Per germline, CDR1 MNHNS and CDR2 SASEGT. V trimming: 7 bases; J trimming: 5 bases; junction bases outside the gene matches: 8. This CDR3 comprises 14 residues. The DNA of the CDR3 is TGTGCCAGCAAACGGACAGGGTTAGGAGATACGCAGTATTTT. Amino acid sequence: CASKRTGLGDTQYF.

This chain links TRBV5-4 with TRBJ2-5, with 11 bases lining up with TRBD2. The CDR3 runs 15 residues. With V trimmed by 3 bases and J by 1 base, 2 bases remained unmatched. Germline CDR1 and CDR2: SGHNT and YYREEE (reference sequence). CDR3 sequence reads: CASSWGTSGQETQYF. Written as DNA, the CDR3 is TGTGCCAGCAGCTGGGGGACTAGCGGCCAAGAGACCCAGTACTTC.

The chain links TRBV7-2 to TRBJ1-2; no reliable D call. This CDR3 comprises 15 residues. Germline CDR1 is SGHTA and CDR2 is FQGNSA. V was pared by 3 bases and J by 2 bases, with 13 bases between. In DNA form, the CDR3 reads TGTGCCAGCAGCTTGGGTCCGGGTGCGAACTATGGCTACACCTTC. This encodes CASSLGPGANYGYTF.

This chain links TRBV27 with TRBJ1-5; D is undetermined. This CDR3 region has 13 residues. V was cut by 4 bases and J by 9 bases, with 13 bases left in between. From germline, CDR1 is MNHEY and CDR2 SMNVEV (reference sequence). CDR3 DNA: TGTGCCAGCAGTTCGGTCGGGAATTTGCCCCAGCATTTT. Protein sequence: CASSSVGNLPQHF.

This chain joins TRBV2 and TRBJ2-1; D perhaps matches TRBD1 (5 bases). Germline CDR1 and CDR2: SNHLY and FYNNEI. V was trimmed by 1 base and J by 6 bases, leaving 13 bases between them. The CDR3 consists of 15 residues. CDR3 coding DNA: TGTGCCAGCAGTGAAGGCAGGGCAAGTTTCAATGAGCAGTTCTTC. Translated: CASSEGRASFNEQFF.

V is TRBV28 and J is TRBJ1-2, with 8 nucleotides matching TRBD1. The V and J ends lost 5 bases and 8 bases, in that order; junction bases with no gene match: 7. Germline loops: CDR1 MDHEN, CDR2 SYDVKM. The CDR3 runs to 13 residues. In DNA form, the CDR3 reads TGTGCCAGCAGTGCACGGGACAGGAGAGGCTACACCTTC. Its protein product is CASSARDRRGYTF.

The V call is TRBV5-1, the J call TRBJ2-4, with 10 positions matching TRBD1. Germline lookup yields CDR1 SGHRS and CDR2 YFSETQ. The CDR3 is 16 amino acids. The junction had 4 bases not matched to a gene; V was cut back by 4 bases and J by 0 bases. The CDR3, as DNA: TGCGCCAGCAGCACGACAGGGGGCTCAGCCAAAAACATTCAGTACTTC. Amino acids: CASSTTGGSAKNIQYF.

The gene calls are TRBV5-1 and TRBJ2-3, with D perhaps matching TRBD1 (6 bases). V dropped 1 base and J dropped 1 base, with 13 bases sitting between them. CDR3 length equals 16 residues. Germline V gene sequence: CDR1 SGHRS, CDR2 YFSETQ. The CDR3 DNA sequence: TGCGCCAGCAGCTTGAACGCACAGGGACGCACAGATACGCAGTATTTT. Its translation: CASSLNAQGRTDTQYF.

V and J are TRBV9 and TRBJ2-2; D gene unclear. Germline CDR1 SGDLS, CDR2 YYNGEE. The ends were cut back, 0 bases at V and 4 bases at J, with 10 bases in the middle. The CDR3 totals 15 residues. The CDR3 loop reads CASSVEQSTTGELFF. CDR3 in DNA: TGTGCCAGCAGCGTAGAGCAAAGTACCACCGGGGAGCTGTTTTTT.

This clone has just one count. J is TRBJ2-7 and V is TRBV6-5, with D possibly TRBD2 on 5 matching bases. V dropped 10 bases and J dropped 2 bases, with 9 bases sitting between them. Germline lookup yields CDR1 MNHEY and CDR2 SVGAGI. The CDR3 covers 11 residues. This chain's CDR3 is CATERAYEQYF. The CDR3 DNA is TGTGCCACCGAGAGGGCCTACGAGCAGTACTTC.

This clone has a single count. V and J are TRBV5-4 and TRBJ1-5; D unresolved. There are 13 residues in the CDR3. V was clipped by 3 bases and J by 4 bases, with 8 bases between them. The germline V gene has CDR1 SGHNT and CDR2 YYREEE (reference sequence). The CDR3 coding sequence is TGTGCCAGCAGCTCGGGTCCGAATCAGCCCCAGCATTTT. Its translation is CASSSGPNQPQHF. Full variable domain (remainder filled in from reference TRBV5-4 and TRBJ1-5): ETGVTQSPTHLIKTRGQQVTLRCSSQSGHNTVSWYQQALGQGPQFIFQYYREEENGRGNFPPRFSGLQFPNYSSELNVNALELDDSALYLCASSSGPNQPQHFGDGTRLSIL.

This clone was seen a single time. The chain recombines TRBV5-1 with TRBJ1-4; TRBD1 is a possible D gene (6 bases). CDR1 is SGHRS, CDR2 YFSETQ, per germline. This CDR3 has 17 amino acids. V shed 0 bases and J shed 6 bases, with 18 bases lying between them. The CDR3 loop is CASSLAVGTTTDEKLFF. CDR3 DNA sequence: TGCGCCAGCAGCTTGGCCGTCGGGACAACTACAGATGAAAAACTGTTTTTT.

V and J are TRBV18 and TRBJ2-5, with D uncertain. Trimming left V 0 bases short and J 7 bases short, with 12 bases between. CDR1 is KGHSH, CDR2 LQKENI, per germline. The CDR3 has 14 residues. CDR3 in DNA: TGTGCCAGCTCACCACCTCCGGGTTCTGCGACCCAGTACTTC. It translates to CASSPPPGSATQYF.

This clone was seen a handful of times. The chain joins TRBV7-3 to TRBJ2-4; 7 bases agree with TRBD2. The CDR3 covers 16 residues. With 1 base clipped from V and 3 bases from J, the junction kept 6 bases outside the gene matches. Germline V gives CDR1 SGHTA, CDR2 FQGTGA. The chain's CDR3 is CASSLSGSLGKNIQYF. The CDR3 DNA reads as TGTGCCAGCAGCTTAAGCGGGAGCTTGGGCAAAAACATTCAGTACTTC.

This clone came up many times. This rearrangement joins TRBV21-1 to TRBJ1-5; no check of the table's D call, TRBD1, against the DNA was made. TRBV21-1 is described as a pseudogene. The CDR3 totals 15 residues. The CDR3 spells CASSSRTGVGQPQHF. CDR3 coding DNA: TGTGCCAGCAGCTCGCGGACAGGGGTTGGTCAGCCCCAGCATTTT.

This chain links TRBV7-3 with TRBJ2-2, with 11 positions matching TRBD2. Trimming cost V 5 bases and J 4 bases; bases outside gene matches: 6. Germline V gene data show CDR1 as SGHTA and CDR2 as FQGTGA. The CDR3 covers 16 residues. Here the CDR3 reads CASSLPSGRFTGELFF. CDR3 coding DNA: TGTGCCAGCAGCCTACCTAGCGGGAGGTTCACCGGGGAGCTGTTTTTT.